This TCR beta chain was sequenced in a study of OX40 agonist ivuxolimab in advanced cancers. Produced via immunoSEQ multiplex PCR; TCRdb's table is partial and in-frame only. The sample gives 66,000 or so clones, 80% to 85% of which show up once; nearly 4.5% is in the top ten. The CDR3 consists of 17 residues. Trimming removed 4 bases from V and 7 bases from J, with 20 bases in between. Per germline, CDR1 MNHNS and CDR2 SASEGT. The source is an adult with an advanced solid tumor such as melanoma, head and neck, liver or kidney cancer. Sequenced here: CD4+ or CD8+ T cells sorted from blood, sampled in a trial of the OX40 agonist ivuxolimab. This rearrangement joins TRBV6-1 to TRBJ1-6, with D tentatively TRBD1 (5 bases). The CDR3 protein is CASSVLQAGFINSPLHF. CDR3 bases: TGTGCCAGCAGTGTCTTACAGGCGGGATTTATAAATTCACCCCTCCACTTT.